The T cell receptor (beta chain) described here comes from a study of OX40 agonist ivuxolimab in advanced cancers. Regarding the study as a whole: Compared with others, partial responders at 0.1-3.0 mg/kg displayed clonal expansion among the lowest. In CD8+ T cells, expanded clones were on average more numerous than in CD4+.

A remark on this clone: Its antigen is unidentified.

The method was immunoSEQ multiplex PCR; TCRdb's version includes in-frame clones alone and lacks a portion of them. This sample has under 15,000 clones, with roughly 80% found just once. This CDR3 region has 15 residues. Germline V CDR1 and CDR2: KGHSH, LQKENI. Trimming left V 6 bases short and J 0 bases short, with 13 bases between. Source: CD4+ or CD8+ T cells sorted from blood, taken in a trial of the OX40 agonist ivuxolimab. The sequence derives from an adult with an advanced solid tumor such as melanoma, head and neck, liver or kidney cancer. J is TRBJ2-3 and V is TRBV18; perhaps TRBD1 as D (7 bases). The CDR3 DNA reads as TGTGCCAGCTCGGTGGAGGGGGCAAGCACAGATACGCAGTATTTT. Translating gives CASSVEGASTDTQYF.